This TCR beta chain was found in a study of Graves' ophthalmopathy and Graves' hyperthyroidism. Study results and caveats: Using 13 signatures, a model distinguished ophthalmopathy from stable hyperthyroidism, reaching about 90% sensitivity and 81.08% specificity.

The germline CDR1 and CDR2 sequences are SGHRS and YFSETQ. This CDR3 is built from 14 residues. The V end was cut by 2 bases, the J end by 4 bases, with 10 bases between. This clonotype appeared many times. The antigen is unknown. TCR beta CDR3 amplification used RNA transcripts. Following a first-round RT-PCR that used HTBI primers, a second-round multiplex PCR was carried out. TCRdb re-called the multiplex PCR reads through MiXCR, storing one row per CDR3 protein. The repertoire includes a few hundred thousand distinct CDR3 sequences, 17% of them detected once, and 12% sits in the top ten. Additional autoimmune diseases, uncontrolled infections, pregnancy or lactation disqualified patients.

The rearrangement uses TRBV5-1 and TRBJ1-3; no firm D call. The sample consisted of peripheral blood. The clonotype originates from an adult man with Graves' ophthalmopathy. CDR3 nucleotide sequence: TGCGCCAGCAGCTTAATTACGGGCGGAAACACCATATATTTT. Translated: CASSLITGGNTIYF. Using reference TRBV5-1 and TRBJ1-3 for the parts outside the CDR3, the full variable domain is KAGVTQTPRYLIKTRGQQVTLSCSPISGHRSVSWYQQTPGQGLQFLFEYFSETQRNKGNFPGRFSGRQFSNSRSEMNVSTLELGDSALYLCASSLITGGNTIYFGEGSWLTVV.